The count of the clone carrying this T cell receptor (beta chain) is one. This sample stems from a study of control samples from healthy donors and cancer patients. TCRdb keeps only in-frame clones here, not all; method: immunoSEQ multiplex PCR. The sample shows 350,000 to 450,000 clones, more than 80% of them seen only once. The sequenced sample was PBMCs. This clonotype originated in a man aged 40-49 years with head and neck cancer.

The CDR3: CASRRTSGGRAPDTQYF. The DNA of the CDR3 is TGTGCCAGTAGAAGGACTAGCGGGGGCCGGGCCCCAGATACGCAGTATTTT. The gene calls are TRBV19 and TRBJ2-3, with 13 bases that match TRBD2. Germline V CDR1 and CDR2: LNHDA, SQIVND (reference sequence). V was clipped by 6 bases and J by 4 bases; unmatched bases: 10. This CDR3 is built from 17 residues.